This T cell receptor beta chain was retrieved from a study of cytomegalovirus exposure and HLA in healthy donors. Turning to this clone: Antigen specificity is unknown.

Each of the donors was a healthy bone marrow donor. General study results and limits: In a later analysis, productive TCRs from donors in an Asian-associated ancestry cluster reportedly carried fewer N-insertions than the cohort mean. Association of a missense DCLRE1C variant with TCR beta V- and J-gene trimming was reported in a later analysis.

It was with 60 Vbeta and 13 Jbeta primers that the PCR ran. This table comes from immunoSEQ multiplex PCR, and its TCRdb copy is limited to in-frame clones, with some not included. Its clone listing holds about 84,000 clones. The receptor was isolated from a man in his fifties in good health and CMV-seronegative. What was sequenced was PBMCs.

CDR3 in DNA: TGTGCCAGCCTAGAGTTGGAAGGGAACACTGAAGCTTTCTTT. Protein: CASLELEGNTEAFF. The V and J genes are TRBV18 and TRBJ1-1; D is undetermined. Trimming took off 8 bases at V and 1 base at J, with 14 bases between the two ends. The germline gives CDR1 KGHSH, CDR2 LQKENI. The CDR3 contains 14 residues.